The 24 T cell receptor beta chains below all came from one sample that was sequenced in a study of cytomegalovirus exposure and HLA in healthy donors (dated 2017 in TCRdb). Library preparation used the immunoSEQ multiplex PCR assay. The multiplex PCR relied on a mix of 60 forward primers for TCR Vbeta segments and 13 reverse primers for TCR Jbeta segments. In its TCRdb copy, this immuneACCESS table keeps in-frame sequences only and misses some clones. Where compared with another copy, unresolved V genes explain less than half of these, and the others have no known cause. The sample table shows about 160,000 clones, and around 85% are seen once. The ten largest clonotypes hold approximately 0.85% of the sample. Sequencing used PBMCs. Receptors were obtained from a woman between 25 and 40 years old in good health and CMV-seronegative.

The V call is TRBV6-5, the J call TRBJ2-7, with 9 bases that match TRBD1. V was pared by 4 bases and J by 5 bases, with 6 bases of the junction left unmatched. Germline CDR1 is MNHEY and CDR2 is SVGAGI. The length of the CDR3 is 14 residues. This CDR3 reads CASSSGTGIHEQYF. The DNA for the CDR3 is TGTGCCAGCAGTTCCGGGACAGGGATCCACGAGCAGTACTTC.

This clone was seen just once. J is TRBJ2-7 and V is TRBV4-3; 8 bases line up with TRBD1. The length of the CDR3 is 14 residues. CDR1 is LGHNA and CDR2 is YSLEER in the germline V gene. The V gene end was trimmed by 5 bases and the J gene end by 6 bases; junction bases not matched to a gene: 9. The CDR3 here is CASSDGQGSREQYF. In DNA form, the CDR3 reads TGCGCCAGCAGCGACGGACAGGGCTCCCGCGAGCAGTACTTC.

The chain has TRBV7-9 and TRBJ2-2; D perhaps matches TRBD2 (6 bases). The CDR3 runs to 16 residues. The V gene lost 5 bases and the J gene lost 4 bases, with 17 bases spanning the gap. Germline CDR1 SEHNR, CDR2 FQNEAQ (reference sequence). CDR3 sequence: CASSGGRTTSTGELFF. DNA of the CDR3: TGTGCCAGCAGCGGGGGACGGACTACGAGCACCGGGGAGCTGTTTTTT.

The DNA for the CDR3 is TGTGCCAGCAGTTCAGACGGGACAGGGTTGTCTGGGGCCAACGTCCTGACTTTC. Protein sequence: CASSSDGTGLSGANVLTF. The chain uses TRBV27 and TRBJ2-6; 9 bases are a match to TRBD1. Per the germline V gene, CDR1 is MNHEY and CDR2 is SMNVEV (reference sequence). This CDR3 spans 18 amino acids. Trimming cost V 4 bases and J 1 base; bases outside gene matches: 8.

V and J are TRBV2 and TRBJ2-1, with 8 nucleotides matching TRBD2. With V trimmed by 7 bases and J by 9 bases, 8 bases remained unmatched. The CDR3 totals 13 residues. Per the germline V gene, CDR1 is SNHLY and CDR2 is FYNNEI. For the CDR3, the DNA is TGTGCCAGCATTGACGGACTAGCCCTTGAGCAGTTCTTC. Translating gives CASIDGLALEQFF.

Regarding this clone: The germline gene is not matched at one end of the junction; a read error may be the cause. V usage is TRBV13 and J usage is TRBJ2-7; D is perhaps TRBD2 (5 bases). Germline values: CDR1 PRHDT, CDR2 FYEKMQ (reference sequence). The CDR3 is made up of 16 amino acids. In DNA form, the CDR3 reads TGTGCCAGCAGCATAGGCCCTCGGGGAAAGGGCTACGAGCAGTACTTC. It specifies CASSIGPRGKGYEQYF.

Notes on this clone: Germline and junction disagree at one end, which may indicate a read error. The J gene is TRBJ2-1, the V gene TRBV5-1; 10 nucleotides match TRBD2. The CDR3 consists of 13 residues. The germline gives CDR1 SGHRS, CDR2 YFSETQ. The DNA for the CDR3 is TGCGCCAGCAGCTGGGAGCCAGCGGGGGGGCGAGTCTTC. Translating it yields CASSWEPAGGRVF.

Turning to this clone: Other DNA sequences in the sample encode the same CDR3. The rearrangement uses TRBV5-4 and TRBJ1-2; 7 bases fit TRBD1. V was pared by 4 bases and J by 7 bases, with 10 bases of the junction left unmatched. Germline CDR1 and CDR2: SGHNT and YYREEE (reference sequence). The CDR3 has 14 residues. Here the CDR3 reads CASSPDRVVGGYTF. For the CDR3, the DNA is TGTGCCAGCAGCCCTGACAGGGTGGTGGGTGGCTACACCTTC.

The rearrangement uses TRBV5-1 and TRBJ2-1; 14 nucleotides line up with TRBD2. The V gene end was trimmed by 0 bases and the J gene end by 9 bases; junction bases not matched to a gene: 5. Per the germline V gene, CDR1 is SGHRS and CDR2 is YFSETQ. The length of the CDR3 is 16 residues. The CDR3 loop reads CASSLGGLAGEGEQFF. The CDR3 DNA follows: TGCGCCAGCAGCTTGGGGGGACTAGCGGGGGAAGGTGAGCAGTTCTTC.

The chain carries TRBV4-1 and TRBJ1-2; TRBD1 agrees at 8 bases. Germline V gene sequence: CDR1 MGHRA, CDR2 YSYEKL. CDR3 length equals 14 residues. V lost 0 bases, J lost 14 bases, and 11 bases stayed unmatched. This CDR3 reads CASSQEGSWTGSTF. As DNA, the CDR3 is TGCGCCAGCAGCCAAGAAGGTTCCTGGACAGGGTCGACCTTC.

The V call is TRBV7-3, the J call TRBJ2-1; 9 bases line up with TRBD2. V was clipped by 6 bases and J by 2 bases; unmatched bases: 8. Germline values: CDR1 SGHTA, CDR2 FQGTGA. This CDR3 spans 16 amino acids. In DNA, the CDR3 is TGTGCCAGCAGTCCTGGCGGGAGGGCTCCCTACAATGAGCAGTTCTTC. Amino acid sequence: CASSPGGRAPYNEQFF. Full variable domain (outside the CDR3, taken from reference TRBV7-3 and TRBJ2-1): GAGVSQTPSNKVTEKGKYVELRCDPISGHTALYWYRQSLGQGPEFLIYFQGTGAADDSGLPNDRFFAVRPEGSVSTLKIQRTERGDSAVYLCASSPGGRAPYNEQFFGPGTRLTVL.

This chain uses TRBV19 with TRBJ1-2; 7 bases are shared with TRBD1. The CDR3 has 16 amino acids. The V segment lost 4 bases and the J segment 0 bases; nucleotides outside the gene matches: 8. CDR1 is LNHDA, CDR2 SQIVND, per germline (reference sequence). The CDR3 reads CASSTPGDRANYGYTF. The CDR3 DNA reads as TGTGCCAGTAGTACTCCCGGGGACAGAGCTAACTATGGCTACACCTTC. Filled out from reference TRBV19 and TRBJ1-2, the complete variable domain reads DGGITQSPKYLFRKEGQNVTLSCEQNLNHDAMYWYRQDPGQGLRLIYYSQIVNDFQKGDIAEGYSVSREKKESFPLTVTSAQKNPTAFYLCASSTPGDRANYGYTFGSGTRLTVV.

CDR3 sequence (DNA): TGTGCCAGTATCCGGGACAGGGGGCGCGATGAGCAGTTCTTC. Residues: CASIRDRGRDEQFF. V usage is TRBV19 and J usage is TRBJ2-1; TRBD1 agrees at 12 bases. From germline, CDR1 is LNHDA and CDR2 SQIVND (reference sequence). The trim removed 7 bases at V and 8 bases at J, leaving 6 bases unmatched. The CDR3 totals 14 residues.

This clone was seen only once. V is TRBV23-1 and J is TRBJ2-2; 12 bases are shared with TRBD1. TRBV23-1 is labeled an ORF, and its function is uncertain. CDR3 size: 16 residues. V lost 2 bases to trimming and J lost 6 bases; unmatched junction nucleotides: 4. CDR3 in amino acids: CASSQGTGGWPGELFF. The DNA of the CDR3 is TGCGCCAGCAGTCAAGGGACAGGGGGCTGGCCCGGGGAGCTGTTTTTT.

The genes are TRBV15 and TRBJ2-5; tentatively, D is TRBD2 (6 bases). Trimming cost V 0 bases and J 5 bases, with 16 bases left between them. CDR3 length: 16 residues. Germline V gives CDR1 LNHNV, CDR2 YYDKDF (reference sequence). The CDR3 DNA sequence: TGTGCCACCAGCAGAGATAGGGCGGGGACCGGGGAGACCCAGTACTTC. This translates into CATSRDRAGTGETQYF.

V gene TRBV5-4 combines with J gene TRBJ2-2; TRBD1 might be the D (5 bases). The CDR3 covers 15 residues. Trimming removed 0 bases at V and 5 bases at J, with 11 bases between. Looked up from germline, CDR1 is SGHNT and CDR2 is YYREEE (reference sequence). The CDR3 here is CASSLDRLGTGELFF. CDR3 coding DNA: TGTGCCAGCAGCTTGGACAGGTTGGGTACCGGGGAGCTGTTTTTT.

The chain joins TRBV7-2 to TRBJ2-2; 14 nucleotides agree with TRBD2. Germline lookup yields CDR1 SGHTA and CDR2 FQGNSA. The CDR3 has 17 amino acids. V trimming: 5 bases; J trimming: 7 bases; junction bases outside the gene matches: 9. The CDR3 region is CASSPPGLAGAGGELFF. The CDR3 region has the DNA TGTGCCAGCAGCCCCCCGGGACTAGCGGGAGCTGGCGGGGAGCTGTTTTTT.

As DNA, the CDR3 is TGTGCCAGCAGTGAGCACAGGGTCGGCGAGCAGTACTTC. It translates to CASSEHRVGEQYF. V usage is TRBV2 and J usage is TRBJ2-7; TRBD1 might be the D (6 bases). The V and J ends lost 3 bases and 6 bases respectively, with 12 bases between them. CDR3 length: 13 residues. CDR1 is SNHLY, CDR2 FYNNEI, per germline.

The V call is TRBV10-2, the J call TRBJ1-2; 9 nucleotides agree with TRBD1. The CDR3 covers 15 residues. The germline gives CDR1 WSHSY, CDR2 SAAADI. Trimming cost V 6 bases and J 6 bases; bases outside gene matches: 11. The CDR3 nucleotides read TGCGCCAGCAGGATGACCACCGGGACAGGGCATGGCTACACCTTC. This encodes CASRMTTGTGHGYTF.

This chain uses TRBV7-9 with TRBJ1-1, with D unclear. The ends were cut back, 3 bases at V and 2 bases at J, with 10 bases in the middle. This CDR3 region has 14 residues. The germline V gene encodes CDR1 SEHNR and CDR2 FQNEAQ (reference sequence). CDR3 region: CASSFAGRNTEAFF. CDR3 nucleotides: TGTGCCAGCAGCTTCGCGGGGAGAAACACTGAAGCTTTCTTT. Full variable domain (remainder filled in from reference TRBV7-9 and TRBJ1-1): DTGVSQNPRHKITKRGQNVTFRCDPISEHNRLYWYRQTLGQGPEFLTYFQNEAQLEKSRLLSDRFSAERPKGSFSTLEIQRTEQGDSAMYLCASSFAGRNTEAFFGQGTRLTVV.

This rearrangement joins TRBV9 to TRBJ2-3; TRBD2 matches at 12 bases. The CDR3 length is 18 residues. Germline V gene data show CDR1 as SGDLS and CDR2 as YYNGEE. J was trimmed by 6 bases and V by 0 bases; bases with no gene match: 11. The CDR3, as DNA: TGTGCCAGCAGCGTAGAAGGTGCTAGCGGGGGGGCATGGGATACGCAGTATTTT. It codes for CASSVEGASGGAWDTQYF. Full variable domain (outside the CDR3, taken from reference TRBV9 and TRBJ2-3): DSGVTQTPKHLITATGQRVTLRCSPRSGDLSVYWYQQSLDQGLQFLIQYYNGEERAKGNILERFSAQQFPDLHSELNLSSLELGDSALYFCASSVEGASGGAWDTQYFGPGTRLTVL.

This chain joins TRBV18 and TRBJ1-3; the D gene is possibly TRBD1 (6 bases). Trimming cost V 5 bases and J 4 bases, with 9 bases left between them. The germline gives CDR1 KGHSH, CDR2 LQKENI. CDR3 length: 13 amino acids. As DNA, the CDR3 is TGTGCCAGCTCAACAGGACAGGGAAACACCATATATTTT. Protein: CASSTGQGNTIYF.

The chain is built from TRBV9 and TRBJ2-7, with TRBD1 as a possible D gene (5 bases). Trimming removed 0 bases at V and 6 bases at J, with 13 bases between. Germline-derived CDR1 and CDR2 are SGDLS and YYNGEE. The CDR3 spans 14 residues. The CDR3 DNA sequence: TGTGCCAGCAGCGTAGGTGGGGCCCCGGCCGAGCAGTACTTC. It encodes CASSVGGAPAEQYF.

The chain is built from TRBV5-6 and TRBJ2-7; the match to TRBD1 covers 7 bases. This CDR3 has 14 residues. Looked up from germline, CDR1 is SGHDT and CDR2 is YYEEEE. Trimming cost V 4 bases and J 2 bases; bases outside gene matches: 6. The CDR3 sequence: CASSPRGHPYEQYF. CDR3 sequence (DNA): TGTGCCAGCAGCCCGAGGGGGCACCCCTACGAGCAGTACTTC.